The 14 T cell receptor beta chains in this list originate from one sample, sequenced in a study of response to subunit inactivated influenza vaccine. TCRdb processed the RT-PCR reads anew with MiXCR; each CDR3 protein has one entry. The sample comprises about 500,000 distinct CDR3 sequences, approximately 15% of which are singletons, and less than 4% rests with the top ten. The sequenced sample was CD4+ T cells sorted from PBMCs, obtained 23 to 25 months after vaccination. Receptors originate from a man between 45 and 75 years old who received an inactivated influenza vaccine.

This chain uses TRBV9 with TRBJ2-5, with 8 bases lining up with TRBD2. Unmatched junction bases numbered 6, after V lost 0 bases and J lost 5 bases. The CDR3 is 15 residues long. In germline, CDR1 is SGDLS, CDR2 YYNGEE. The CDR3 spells CASSVAPGGKETQYF. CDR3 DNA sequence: TGTGCCAGCAGCGTAGCTCCGGGAGGGAAGGAGACCCAGTACTTC. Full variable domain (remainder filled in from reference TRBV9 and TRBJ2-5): DSGVTQTPKHLITATGQRVTLRCSPRSGDLSVYWYQQSLDQGLQFLIQYYNGEERAKGNILERFSAQQFPDLHSELNLSSLELGDSALYFCASSVAPGGKETQYFGPGTRLLVL.

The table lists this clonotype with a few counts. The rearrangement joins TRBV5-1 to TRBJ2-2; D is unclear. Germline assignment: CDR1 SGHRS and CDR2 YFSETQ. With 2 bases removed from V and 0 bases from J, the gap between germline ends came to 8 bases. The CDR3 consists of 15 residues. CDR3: CASSFRVSNTGELFF. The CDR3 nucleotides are TGCGCCAGCAGCTTCCGGGTATCGAACACCGGGGAGCTGTTTTTT.

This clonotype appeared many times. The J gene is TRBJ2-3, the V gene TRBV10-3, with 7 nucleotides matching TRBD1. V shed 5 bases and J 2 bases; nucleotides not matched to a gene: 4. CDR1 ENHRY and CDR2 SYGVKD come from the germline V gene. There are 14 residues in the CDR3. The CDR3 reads CAISPGQITDTQYF. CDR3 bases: TGTGCCATCAGTCCGGGACAGATCACAGATACGCAGTATTTT.

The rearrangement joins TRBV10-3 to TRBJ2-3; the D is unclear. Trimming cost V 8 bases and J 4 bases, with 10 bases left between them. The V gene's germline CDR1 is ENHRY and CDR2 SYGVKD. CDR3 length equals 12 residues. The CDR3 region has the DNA TGTGCCATCGCTGGAGATTCAGATACGCAGTATTTT. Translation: CAIAGDSDTQYF.

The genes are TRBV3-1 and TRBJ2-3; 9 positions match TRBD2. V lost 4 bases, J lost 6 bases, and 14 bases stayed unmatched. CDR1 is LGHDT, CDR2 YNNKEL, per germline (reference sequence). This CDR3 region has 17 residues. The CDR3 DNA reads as TGTGCCAGCAGCCCCCCGACTAGCGGTACCCGTCCCGATACGCAGTATTTT. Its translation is CASSPPTSGTRPDTQYF.

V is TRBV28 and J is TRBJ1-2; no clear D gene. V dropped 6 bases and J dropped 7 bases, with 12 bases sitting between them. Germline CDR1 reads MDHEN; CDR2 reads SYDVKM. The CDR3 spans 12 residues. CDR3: CASRPNYPGYTF. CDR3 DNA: TGTGCCAGCAGGCCTAATTACCCTGGCTACACCTTC.

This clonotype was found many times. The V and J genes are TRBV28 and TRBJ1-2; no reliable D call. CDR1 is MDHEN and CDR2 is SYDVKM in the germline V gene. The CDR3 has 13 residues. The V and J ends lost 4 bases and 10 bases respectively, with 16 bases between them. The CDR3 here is CASSSPSQGSYTF. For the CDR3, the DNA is TGTGCCAGCAGTTCCCCCTCACAAGGGTCCTACACCTTC.

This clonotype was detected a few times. CDR3 DNA sequence: TGTGCCAGCAGCCAAGACAGGGGGCTCGGGGCCAACGTCCTGACTTTC. This gives the protein CASSQDRGLGANVLTF. The chain couples TRBV4-2 to TRBJ2-6, with 8 bases aligning to TRBD1. The V and J ends lost 0 bases and 4 bases, in that order; junction bases with no gene match: 2. The CDR3 consists of 16 residues. Germline lookup yields CDR1 LGHNA and CDR2 YNFKEQ.

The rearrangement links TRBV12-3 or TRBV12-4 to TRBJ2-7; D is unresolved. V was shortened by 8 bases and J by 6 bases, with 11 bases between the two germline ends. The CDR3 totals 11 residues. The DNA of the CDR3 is TGTGCCAGCTCCCCGGCTTTCGAGCAGTACTTC. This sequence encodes CASSPAFEQYF.

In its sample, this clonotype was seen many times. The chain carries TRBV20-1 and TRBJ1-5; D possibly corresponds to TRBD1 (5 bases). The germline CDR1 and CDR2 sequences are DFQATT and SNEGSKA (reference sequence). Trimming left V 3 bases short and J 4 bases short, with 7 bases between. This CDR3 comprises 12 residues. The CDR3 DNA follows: TGCAGTGCTAGTCCAGGGAATCAGCCCCAGCATTTT. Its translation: CSASPGNQPQHF.

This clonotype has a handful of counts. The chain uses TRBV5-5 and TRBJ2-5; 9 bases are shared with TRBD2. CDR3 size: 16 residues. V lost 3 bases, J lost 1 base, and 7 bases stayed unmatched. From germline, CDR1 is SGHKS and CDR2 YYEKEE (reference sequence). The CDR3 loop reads CASSSSSGAIQETQYF. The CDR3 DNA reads TGTGCCAGCAGCTCCTCTAGCGGGGCCATCCAAGAGACCCAGTACTTC.

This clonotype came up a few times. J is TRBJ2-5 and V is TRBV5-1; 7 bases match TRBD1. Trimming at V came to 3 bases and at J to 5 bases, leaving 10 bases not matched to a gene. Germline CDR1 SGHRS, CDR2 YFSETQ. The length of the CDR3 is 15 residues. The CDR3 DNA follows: TGCGCCAGCAGCTCCGAGGGGGCAGTTTGGGAGACCCAGTACTTC. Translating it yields CASSSEGAVWETQYF.

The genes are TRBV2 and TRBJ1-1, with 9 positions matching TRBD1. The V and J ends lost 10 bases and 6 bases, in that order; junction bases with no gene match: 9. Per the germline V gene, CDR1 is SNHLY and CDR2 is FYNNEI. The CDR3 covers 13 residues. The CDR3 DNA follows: TGTGCCATCCAGGGACAGGGTTCTTCTGAAGCTTTCTTT. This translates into CAIQGQGSSEAFF.

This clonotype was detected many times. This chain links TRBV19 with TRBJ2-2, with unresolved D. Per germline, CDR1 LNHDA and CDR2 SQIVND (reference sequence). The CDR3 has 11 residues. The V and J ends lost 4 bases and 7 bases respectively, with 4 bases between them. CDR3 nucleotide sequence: TGTGCCAGTAGTACGGGCGGGGAGCTGTTTTTT. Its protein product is CASSTGGELFF.